Following are 21 T cell receptor beta chains from one sample sequenced in a study of PD-1 blockade in classical Hodgkin lymphoma. Data came from immunoSEQ multiplex PCR; TCRdb stores just in-frame clones and leaves some out. The repertoire holds more than 45,000 clones, with over 70% as singletons. Following autologous stem cell transplantation, relapse occurred in every patient, and exposure to brentuximab vedotin varied. Here the sequenced sample was peripheral blood mononuclear cells (PBMCs), taken at baseline. The receptors were gathered from a human donor with classical Hodgkin lymphoma.

The chain couples TRBV28 to TRBJ1-1, with D perhaps matching TRBD1 (5 bases). CDR3 length: 11 amino acids. V dropped 10 bases and J dropped 4 bases, with 10 bases sitting between them. In germline, CDR1 is MDHEN, CDR2 SYDVKM. The CDR3 DNA reads as TGTGCCATCGGGGGGGTCACTGAAGCTTTCTTT. Its translation is CAIGGVTEAFF.

The chain is built from TRBV18 and TRBJ2-2; the D gene is possibly TRBD1 (6 bases). Trimming shortened V by 1 base and J by 2 bases, and 8 bases separated the two germline ends. Germline V gene sequence: CDR1 KGHSH, CDR2 LQKENI. The CDR3 loop spans 15 amino acids. The CDR3 nucleotides are TGTGCCAGCTCACCACAACAGGGAAACACCGGGGAGCTGTTTTTT. Amino acid sequence: CASSPQQGNTGELFF.

The V call is TRBV5-1, the J call TRBJ2-2, with D possibly being TRBD1 (5 bases). V was shortened by 1 base and J by 4 bases, with 11 bases between the two germline ends. Germline V CDR1 and CDR2: SGHRS, YFSETQ. This CDR3 spans 15 amino acids. CDR3 DNA sequence: TGCGCCAGCAGCTTGCAGGGTTTATCCACCGGGGAGCTGTTTTTT. Its protein product is CASSLQGLSTGELFF.

This chain connects TRBV10-1 to TRBJ2-3; D is tentatively TRBD1 or TRBD2 (5 bases each). The CDR3 spans 16 residues. Germline loops: CDR1 WNHNN, CDR2 SYGVQD (reference sequence). With 2 bases removed from V and 2 bases from J, the gap between germline ends came to 14 bases. The CDR3 region is CASSEGTLGPTDTQYF. DNA for the CDR3: TGCGCCAGCAGTGAGGGGACGCTCGGGCCCACAGATACGCAGTATTTT.

The chain recombines TRBV13 with TRBJ2-2; tentative D call: TRBD2 (5 bases). V lost 0 bases and J 5 bases, leaving 7 bases between the germline ends. The germline V gene has CDR1 PRHDT and CDR2 FYEKMQ (reference sequence). The CDR3 has 14 amino acids. The CDR3 region has the DNA TGTGCCAGCAGCTTAGGCGGAGGAACCGGGGAGCTGTTTTTT. Amino acids: CASSLGGGTGELFF.

This clone appeared a few times. The rearrangement joins TRBV5-1 to TRBJ2-1; 8 bases match TRBD1. The CDR3 loop spans 15 amino acids. Germline V gene sequence: CDR1 SGHRS, CDR2 YFSETQ. The J segment lost 1 base and the V segment lost 4 bases, leaving 4 bases of the junction unmatched. The CDR3 spells CASSPQGVSYNEQFF. The CDR3 region has the DNA TGCGCCAGCAGCCCACAGGGGGTATCCTACAATGAGCAGTTCTTC.

This clone appeared a single time. The chain links TRBV28 to TRBJ1-3; D is ambiguous. Germline lookup yields CDR1 MDHEN and CDR2 SYDVKM. This CDR3 has 14 amino acids. Between the trimmed V and J ends, which lost 1 base and 3 bases, there was a span of 7 bases. CDR3 bases: TGTGCCAGCAGTTTATTGGGTGTTGGAAACACCATATATTTT. It translates to CASSLLGVGNTIYF.

The chain recombines TRBV15 with TRBJ1-5; 9 bases align to TRBD1. Germline V gives CDR1 LNHNV, CDR2 YYDKDF (reference sequence). J gave up 7 bases and V 0 bases, and 7 bases lay outside the gene matches. This CDR3 spans 16 amino acids. Here the CDR3 DNA reads TGTGCCACCAGCAGAGAACAGGGGGCCCTGGCCCAGCCCCAGCATTTT. Encoded protein: CATSREQGALAQPQHF.

The chain recombines TRBV6-1 with TRBJ1-5; D is ambiguous. CDR3 length: 13 residues. The germline gives CDR1 MNHNS, CDR2 SASEGT. Trimming pared 6 bases from V and 4 bases from J, leaving 10 bases between. The CDR3 DNA follows: TGTGCCAGCAGCGTGACATGGAATCAGCCCCAGCATTTT. Translated, it gives CASSVTWNQPQHF.

The chain couples TRBV30 to TRBJ2-1; D perhaps matches TRBD2 (5 bases). Germline CDR1 GTSNPN, CDR2 SVGIG (reference sequence). Trimming removed 0 bases at V and 9 bases at J, with 12 bases between. CDR3 length: 13 residues. The CDR3 here is CAWSVNLEGEQFF. The CDR3 DNA sequence: TGTGCCTGGAGTGTAAACCTAGAGGGTGAGCAGTTCTTC.

The rearrangement links TRBV7-9 to TRBJ1-1, with D uncertain. The V end lost 5 bases, the J end lost 1 base, and 8 bases lay between the germline ends. CDR1 and CDR2 from the germline V gene are SEHNR and FQNEAQ (reference sequence). The CDR3 has 13 amino acids. CDR3 DNA: TGTGCCAGCAGCCTTCGGGGGAACACTGAAGCTTTCTTT. This encodes CASSLRGNTEAFF.

The chain employs TRBV30 and TRBJ1-2; no reliable D call. Trimming removed 4 bases at V and 1 base at J, with 13 bases between. CDR1 is GTSNPN, CDR2 SVGIG, per germline (reference sequence). The CDR3 has 14 amino acids. The CDR3 sequence: CAWTSRTINYGYTF. CDR3 DNA: TGTGCCTGGACAAGCAGAACCATTAACTATGGCTACACCTTC.

The gene calls are TRBV6-1 and TRBJ2-3, with D uncertain. Germline assignment: CDR1 MNHNS and CDR2 SASEGT. V was shortened by 7 bases and J by 1 base, with 9 bases between the two germline ends. CDR3 length: 13 amino acids. The chain's CDR3 is CASTGWGTDTQYF. The CDR3 region has the DNA TGTGCCAGCACGGGTTGGGGCACAGATACGCAGTATTTT.

This chain joins TRBV2 and TRBJ2-7; 7 nucleotides align to TRBD1. V was pared by 7 bases and J by 1 base, with 4 bases of the junction left unmatched. Germline V CDR1 and CDR2: SNHLY, FYNNEI. This CDR3 is built from 13 residues. The CDR3 protein is CASTGQVSYEQYF. The DNA of the CDR3 is TGTGCCAGCACCGGACAGGTTTCCTACGAGCAGTACTTC.

This clone was observed many times. The V and J genes are TRBV2 and TRBJ1-2; D gene unclear. Germline lookup yields CDR1 SNHLY and CDR2 FYNNEI. V was cut by 1 base and J by 7 bases, with 10 bases left in between. CDR3 length equals 13 residues. The CDR3 sequence is CASSEGGLSGYTF. Here the CDR3 DNA reads TGTGCCAGCAGTGAAGGAGGGCTAAGTGGCTACACCTTC.

The genes are TRBV7-9 and TRBJ2-3; 13 nucleotides agree with TRBD2. Germline V gene data show CDR1 as SEHNR and CDR2 as FQNEAQ (reference sequence). V lost 5 bases, J lost 5 bases, and 4 bases stayed unmatched. This CDR3 contains 15 residues. CDR3 coding DNA: TGTGCCAGCAGCCGACTAGCGGGGGGTGGAGATACGCAGTATTTT. Amino acids: CASSRLAGGGDTQYF.

V and J are TRBV28 and TRBJ2-7; maybe TRBD1 (5 bases). The CDR3 spans 14 residues. Per the germline V gene, CDR1 is MDHEN and CDR2 is SYDVKM. The V gene lost 8 bases and the J gene lost 4 bases, with 18 bases spanning the gap. The CDR3: CASSYPHRSYEQYF. In DNA form, the CDR3 reads TGTGCCAGCTCCTACCCCCACAGGAGTTACGAGCAGTACTTC.

The chain recombines TRBV10-3 with TRBJ1-5; 9 bases fit TRBD1. The CDR3 loop spans 14 amino acids. Germline-derived CDR1 and CDR2 are ENHRY and SYGVKD. V shed 4 bases and J 3 bases; nucleotides not matched to a gene: 1. CDR3 sequence reads: CAISGTGDNQPQHF. The CDR3, as DNA: TGTGCCATCAGTGGGACAGGGGACAATCAGCCCCAGCATTTT.

The V gene is TRBV27, the J gene TRBJ1-2, with no clear D. Germline V gives CDR1 MNHEY, CDR2 SMNVEV (reference sequence). The V gene lost 0 bases and the J gene lost 2 bases, with 7 bases spanning the gap. The length of the CDR3 is 14 residues. This CDR3 reads CASSLSAGNYGYTF. The CDR3 coding sequence is TGTGCCAGCAGTTTATCGGCAGGAAACTATGGCTACACCTTC.

At least ten counts were recorded for this clone. The rearrangement joins TRBV9 to TRBJ1-1; D is undetermined. CDR3 length equals 14 residues. CDR1 is SGDLS and CDR2 is YYNGEE in the germline V gene. V lost 4 bases, J lost 1 base, and 11 bases lay in between. The CDR3 DNA is TGTGCCAGCAGCCCCATCCCAGAGAACACTGAAGCTTTCTTT. It specifies CASSPIPENTEAFF.

The chain is built from TRBV6-1 and TRBJ1-1; no clear D gene. The V end was cut by 3 bases, the J end by 5 bases, with 10 bases between. The CDR3 covers 13 residues. Germline CDR1 MNHNS, CDR2 SASEGT. In nucleotides, the CDR3 is TGTGCCAGCAGTGACCTGACGGTAACTGAAGCTTTCTTT. Its translation is CASSDLTVTEAFF.